This section outlines one T cell receptor (beta chain) sequence together with its context. The data stem from a study of T cell changes during pregnancy in multiple sclerosis. Data came from immunoSEQ multiplex PCR; TCRdb stores just in-frame clones and leaves some out. Here the sample spans approximately 71,000 clones, roughly 89% being singletons. Germline CDR1 is MNHEY and CDR2 is SVGAGI. This CDR3 spans 15 amino acids. The junction had 2 bases not matched to a gene; V was cut back by 2 bases and J by 3 bases. The TCR comes from a female donor with multiple sclerosis, enrolled in a pregnancy study. The sample consisted of peripheral blood, taken in the second trimester of pregnancy. The chain is built from TRBV6-5 and TRBJ2-7; 12 bases are a match to TRBD2. The chain's CDR3 is CASSYPTSGSYEQYF. In DNA form, the CDR3 reads TGTGCCAGCAGTTACCCGACTAGCGGGAGCTACGAGCAGTACTTC.